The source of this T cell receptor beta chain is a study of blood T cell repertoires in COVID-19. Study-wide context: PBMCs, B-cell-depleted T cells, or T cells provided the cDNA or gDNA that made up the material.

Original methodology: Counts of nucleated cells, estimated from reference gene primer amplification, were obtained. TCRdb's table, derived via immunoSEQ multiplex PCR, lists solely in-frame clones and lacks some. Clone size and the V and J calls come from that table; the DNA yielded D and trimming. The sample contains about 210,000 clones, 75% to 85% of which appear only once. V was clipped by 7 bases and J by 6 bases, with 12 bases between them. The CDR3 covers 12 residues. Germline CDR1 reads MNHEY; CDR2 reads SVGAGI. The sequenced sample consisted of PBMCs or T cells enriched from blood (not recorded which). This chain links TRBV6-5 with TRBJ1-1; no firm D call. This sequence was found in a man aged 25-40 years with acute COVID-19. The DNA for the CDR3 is TGTGCCAGCAAGAGTGGTGTCGCTGAAGCTTTCTTT. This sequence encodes CASKSGVAEAFF.